This T cell receptor beta chain emerged from a study of blood T cell repertoires in COVID-19. Profiling relied on immunoSEQ multiplex PCR, and the TCRdb table lists in-frame clones only, not all of them. The sample includes roughly 190,000 clones, 80% to 90% seen only once; the top ten take less than 3.5%. The V and J ends lost 7 bases and 10 bases, in that order; junction bases with no gene match: 8. This CDR3 comprises 14 residues. The germline gives CDR1 MDHEN, CDR2 SYDVKM. The chain carries TRBV28 and TRBJ2-1; 12 nucleotides agree with TRBD2. Material for sequencing was peripheral blood. The origin of this receptor is a middle-aged man with active or convalescent COVID-19. CDR3: CASTPSGLAGEQFF. DNA for the CDR3: TGTGCCAGCACCCCTTCCGGACTAGCGGGAGAGCAGTTCTTC.